These 21 T cell receptor beta chains were all obtained from the same sample, sequenced in a study of PD-L1 blockade in urothelial cancer. Clones were read by immunoSEQ multiplex PCR, and TCRdb kept only the in-frame ones, dropping some. The data show tens of thousands of clones, with approximately 84% seen just once and 10% held by the top ten. Stated time point: peripheral blood 6 weeks after treatment start. The sequencing used PBMCs, collected around atezolizumab (anti-PD-L1) treatment. The receptors derive from a man in his 60s with urothelial cancer.

This chain uses TRBV29-1 with TRBJ1-1; D not resolved. V dropped 4 bases and J dropped 0 bases, with 12 bases sitting between them. The CDR3 is 14 residues long. Germline assignment: CDR1 SQVTM and CDR2 ANQGSEA. For the CDR3, the DNA is TGCAGCGTTGGAGTTAGCAACATGAACACTGAAGCTTTCTTT. Its protein is CSVGVSNMNTEAFF. Full variable domain (remainder filled in from reference TRBV29-1 and TRBJ1-1): SAVISQKPSRDICQRGTSLTIQCQVDSQVTMMFWYRQQPGQSLTLIATANQGSEATYESGFVIDKFPISRPNLTFSTLTVSNMSPEDSSIYLCSVGVSNMNTEAFFGQGTRLTVV.

This rearrangement joins TRBV18 to TRBJ2-1; 11 bases agree with TRBD1. Germline V lookup: CDR1 KGHSH, CDR2 LQKENI. The CDR3 length is 19 residues. Germline trimming cut 6 bases from V and 0 bases from J; bases unmatched to any gene: 13. CDR3 nucleotides: TGTGCCAGCTCCCCCGAACCGGACAGGGGGCTTAGCTCCTACAATGAGCAGTTCTTC. This codes for CASSPEPDRGLSSYNEQFF.

The chain joins TRBV18 to TRBJ2-2; 9 bases fit TRBD1. With V trimmed by 3 bases and J by 5 bases, 1 base remained unmatched. This CDR3 has 14 residues. Germline V CDR1 and CDR2: KGHSH, LQKENI. CDR3 DNA: TGTGCCAGCTCACCGGGACAGGGAACCGGGGAGCTGTTTTTT. Translated, it gives CASSPGQGTGELFF.

The chain uses TRBV5-1 and TRBJ2-3; D might be TRBD1 (6 bases). CDR3 length: 15 residues. Trimming shortened V by 6 bases and J by 2 bases, and 16 bases separated the two germline ends. Germline V gives CDR1 SGHRS, CDR2 YFSETQ. The DNA of the CDR3 is TGCGCCAGCACTCCCCGTGGGGACAACACAGATACGCAGTATTTT. The encoded protein is CASTPRGDNTDTQYF.

V and J are TRBV5-1 and TRBJ1-1; 9 bases are shared with TRBD1. The CDR3 runs 16 residues. Trimming removed 0 bases from V and 6 bases from J; junction bases left unmatched: 9. Germline V gives CDR1 SGHRS, CDR2 YFSETQ. The CDR3 loop reads CASSLDGQGLASEAFF. CDR3 DNA sequence: TGCGCCAGCAGCTTGGATGGACAGGGGTTGGCTTCTGAAGCTTTCTTT.

This chain joins TRBV6-1 and TRBJ1-6; the D gene is possibly TRBD1 (5 bases). The CDR3 contains 15 residues. V was pared by 10 bases and J by 3 bases, with 16 bases between. The germline V gene has CDR1 MNHNS and CDR2 SASEGT. CDR3 sequence: CAIPKTQGYNSPLHF. Here the CDR3 DNA reads TGTGCCATCCCCAAAACGCAGGGCTATAATTCACCCCTCCACTTT.

This chain connects TRBV11-3 to TRBJ2-5; TRBD2 aligns across 10 bases. J was trimmed by 1 base and V by 4 bases; bases with no gene match: 6. This CDR3 has 16 residues. Germline CDR1 and CDR2: SGHNT and YENEEA. The CDR3 sequence is CASSSGLAALQETQYF. The CDR3 DNA is TGTGCCAGCAGCTCTGGACTAGCGGCCCTCCAAGAGACCCAGTACTTC. The entire variable domain, with the rest obtained from reference TRBV11-3 and TRBJ2-5, is as follows: EAGVVQSPRYKIIEKKQPVAFWCNPISGHNTLYWYLQNLGQGPELLIRYENEEAVDDSQLPKDRFSAERLKGVDSTLKIQPAELGDSAVYLCASSSGLAALQETQYFGPGTRLLVL.

J is TRBJ2-1 and V is TRBV6-1; 7 nucleotides match TRBD2. Germline V gene sequence: CDR1 MNHNS, CDR2 SASEGT. The V segment lost 1 base and the J segment 0 bases; nucleotides outside the gene matches: 3. This CDR3 has 16 amino acids. The CDR3 DNA follows: TGTGCCAGCAGTGAAGTCGGGGGGATCTCCTACAATGAGCAGTTCTTC. Its protein is CASSEVGGISYNEQFF.

The chain employs TRBV6-1 and TRBJ1-1; no clear D. Trimming stripped 6 bases from V and 5 bases from J, with 10 bases between. Per the germline V gene, CDR1 is MNHNS and CDR2 is SASEGT. CDR3 size: 12 residues. The CDR3 nucleotides are TGTGCCAGCAGCCGAGAGTCAACTGAAGCTTTCTTT. Its translation is CASSRESTEAFF.

The chain employs TRBV5-1 and TRBJ2-5; 9 positions agree with TRBD2. This CDR3 contains 15 residues. Trimming removed 2 bases from V and 1 base from J; junction bases left unmatched: 3. CDR1 is SGHRS, CDR2 YFSETQ, per germline. The CDR3 is CASSLGRGGQETQYF. CDR3 coding DNA: TGCGCCAGCAGCTTAGGGCGGGGGGGCCAAGAGACCCAGTACTTC. Full variable domain (outside the CDR3, taken from reference TRBV5-1 and TRBJ2-5): KAGVTQTPRYLIKTRGQQVTLSCSPISGHRSVSWYQQTPGQGLQFLFEYFSETQRNKGNFPGRFSGRQFSNSRSEMNVSTLELGDSALYLCASSLGRGGQETQYFGPGTRLLVL.

The V call is TRBV29-1, the J call TRBJ2-6, with D possibly being TRBD1 (6 bases). Germline-derived CDR1 and CDR2 are SQVTM and ANQGSEA. The CDR3 covers 14 residues. Trimming removed 6 bases from V and 0 bases from J, with 9 bases in between. CDR3 residues: CSVGQNSGANVLTF. CDR3 nucleotides: TGCAGCGTCGGACAGAACTCTGGGGCCAACGTCCTGACTTTC.

V and J are TRBV28 and TRBJ2-3; TRBD1 matches at 8 bases. Germline V gives CDR1 MDHEN, CDR2 SYDVKM. This CDR3 is built from 13 residues. J lost 5 bases, V lost 6 bases, and 4 bases had no gene match. This CDR3 is CASRGTGGDTQYF. In DNA, the CDR3 is TGTGCCAGCAGGGGGACAGGCGGAGATACGCAGTATTTT.

The rearrangement uses TRBV2 and TRBJ1-4; TRBD1 matches at 9 bases. The CDR3 is 14 amino acids. J lost 7 bases, V lost 6 bases, and 6 bases had no gene match. Germline-derived CDR1 and CDR2 are SNHLY and FYNNEI. In nucleotides, the CDR3 is TGTGCCAGCAGCCGGGACAGGGTAGCTGAAAAACTGTTTTTT. This gives the protein CASSRDRVAEKLFF.

The chain carries TRBV4-2 and TRBJ2-7; 11 bases are a match to TRBD2. With V trimmed by 0 bases and J by 2 bases, 3 bases remained unmatched. The CDR3 is made up of 16 amino acids. Germline CDR1 reads LGHNA; CDR2 reads YNFKEQ. The DNA of the CDR3 is TGTGCCAGCAGCCAAGAGCTAGCGGGGGGACCCTACGAGCAGTACTTC. Protein: CASSQELAGGPYEQYF.

This rearrangement joins TRBV6-5 to TRBJ1-1; D is perhaps TRBD1 (5 bases). The germline CDR1 and CDR2 sequences are MNHEY and SVGAGI. V lost 6 bases and J 7 bases, leaving 18 bases between the germline ends. The CDR3 spans 14 residues. The CDR3 reads CASSPSRGSGEAFF. Here the CDR3 DNA reads TGTGCCAGCAGCCCCTCCCGGGGGTCTGGTGAAGCTTTCTTT.

For the CDR3, the DNA is TGTGCCAGCAGTTATCGGACTAGCGGCGATACGCAGTATTTT. It yields the protein CASSYRTSGDTQYF. V and J are TRBV6-5 and TRBJ2-3; 10 bases fit TRBD2. This CDR3 contains 14 residues. The J segment lost 6 bases and the V segment lost 3 bases, leaving 3 bases of the junction unmatched. Germline CDR1 and CDR2: MNHEY and SVGAGI.

The CDR3 DNA is TGTGCCAGCAGGAGAGACGGACAGGACCAAGAGACCCAGTACTTC. Translated, it gives CASRRDGQDQETQYF. The V and J genes are TRBV28 and TRBJ2-5; 7 nucleotides align to TRBD1. V dropped 6 bases and J dropped 0; count of bases not matched to a gene: 7. The germline CDR1 and CDR2 sequences are MDHEN and SYDVKM. The CDR3 has 15 residues.

The V and J genes are TRBV13 and TRBJ1-3, with a possible D match to TRBD1 (5 bases). V lost 5 bases to trimming and J lost 2 bases, with 13 bases between them. The length of the CDR3 is 15 residues. CDR1 is PRHDT and CDR2 is FYEKMQ in the germline V gene (reference sequence). CDR3 nucleotides: TGTGCCAGCAGCCCCAGGGTCACGCCTGGAAACACCATATATTTT. Protein product: CASSPRVTPGNTIYF.

The genes are TRBV5-1 and TRBJ2-2, with 7 positions matching TRBD1. This CDR3 has 16 residues. Germline trimming cut 0 bases from V and 1 base from J; bases unmatched to any gene: 3. Germline CDR1 reads SGHRS; CDR2 reads YFSETQ. The CDR3 DNA sequence: TGCGCCAGCAGCTTGGCCAGGACAGGGAACACCGGGGAGCTGTTTTTT. Translating it yields CASSLARTGNTGELFF.

This chain links TRBV10-3 with TRBJ2-1, with TRBD2 matching 12 bases. Germline lookup yields CDR1 ENHRY and CDR2 SYGVKD. Unmatched junction bases numbered 2, after V lost 2 bases and J lost 15 bases. The CDR3 extends over 12 amino acids. CDR3 region: CAISELAGGRFF. The CDR3 bases are TGTGCCATCAGTGAGCTAGCGGGGGGGCGGTTCTTC.

The gene calls are TRBV9 and TRBJ1-3; TRBD1 matches at 11 bases. This CDR3 has 13 amino acids. After removal of 3 bases from V and 8 bases from J, the junction contained 1 base not matched to a gene. Germline CDR1 is SGDLS and CDR2 is YYNGEE. CDR3 loop: CASSAGQGDTIYF. In DNA form, the CDR3 reads TGTGCCAGCAGCGCGGGACAGGGGGACACCATATATTTT.